Listed below are T cell receptor beta chains from one sample, sequenced in a study of CXCR3-negative and CXCR3-positive naive CD8 T cells. Each CDR3 protein gets one entry in TCRdb, which reprocessed the 5' RACE reads and gives no DNA. Seen in this sample are fewer than 50,000 distinct CDR3 sequences; the ten most common clones hold roughly 1.6%. The material sequenced was naive CXCR3- CD8+ T cells from blood. Every receptor here comes from a human donor in good health. Some clones in this sample may be carry-over from other donors' samples. CDR3s include the opening cysteine and the closing phenylalanine or tryptophan.

CDR3	V	J
CASSLATTGRVGELFF	TRBV12-3/TRBV12-4	TRBJ2-2
CASSLNLRQGADEQYF	TRBV5-1	TRBJ2-7
CASSGNYGYTF	TRBV25-1	TRBJ1-2
CASSLAGASEKLFF	TRBV5-5	TRBJ1-4
CSARDVQAYEQYF	TRBV20-1	TRBJ2-7
CSARGLAGITDTQYF	TRBV20-1	TRBJ2-3
CASSLWGTAEDGYTF	TRBV27	TRBJ1-2
CASSANSRETQYF	TRBV7-3	TRBJ2-5
CASSLDGGASDEQFF	TRBV27	TRBJ2-1
CASSAEYEAFF	TRBV7-9	TRBJ1-1
CASSLGDSYGYTF	TRBV11-1	TRBJ1-2
CASSLRPVAGYTF	TRBV28	TRBJ1-2
CASSSGRLGNEQFF	TRBV7-9	TRBJ2-1
CASFRGNTDTQYF	TRBV6-2/TRBV6-3	TRBJ2-3
CASSQEVWGRIPENIQYF	TRBV3-1	TRBJ2-4
CASSLAQGYGYTF	TRBV7-8	TRBJ1-2
CASSSPVTPLDTQYF	TRBV12-3/TRBV12-4	TRBJ2-3
CASSIAVTTYEQYF	TRBV11-2	TRBJ2-7
CASSFTGTSGRGADTQYF	TRBV27	TRBJ2-3
CSARKTDGIYEQYF	TRBV20-1	TRBJ2-7
CSARAYRGLAGNTIYF	TRBV20-1	TRBJ1-3
CASSDSTDTQYF	TRBV6-4	TRBJ2-3
CASSLWTAEKIQYF	TRBV12-3/TRBV12-4	TRBJ2-4
CASTISGANVLTF	TRBV27	TRBJ2-6
CASSYEGADNEQFF	TRBV6-5	TRBJ2-1
CASSFGGLYEQYF	TRBV12-3/TRBV12-4	TRBJ2-7
CSARDLGLAGTYEQYF	TRBV20-1	TRBJ2-7
CASSLAHLNTEAFF	TRBV5-1	TRBJ1-1
CATTESYEQYF	TRBV10-3	TRBJ2-7
CSARVAGDYEQYF	TRBV29-1	TRBJ2-7
CASSDRYPPETQYF	TRBV6-1	TRBJ2-5
CASSLVGQTNLYEQYF	TRBV4-1	TRBJ2-7
CASSLRLAGGPDTQYF	TRBV7-3	TRBJ2-3
CSARRLSEAKNIQYF	TRBV20-1	TRBJ2-4
CASSYEVGNTDTQYF	TRBV6-2/TRBV6-3	TRBJ2-3
CASSDLTNTGELFF	TRBV25-1	TRBJ2-2
CASRPDQPGLPKETQYF	TRBV6-6	TRBJ2-5
CASSYSTAGVRETQYF	TRBV6-5	TRBJ2-5
CASSLELAGNNEQFF	TRBV5-5	TRBJ2-1
CASKSGRGSYNEQFF	TRBV2	TRBJ2-1
CASWGRDTGELFF	TRBV7-8	TRBJ2-2
CSVEGDFDGSLYGYTF	TRBV29-1	TRBJ1-2
CASSLDRDLYEQYF	TRBV5-1	TRBJ2-7
CSVEGSGRSGYGYTF	TRBV29-1	TRBJ1-2
CASSLTSYGTDTQYF	TRBV19	TRBJ2-3
CASSLGQGEYEQYF	TRBV28	TRBJ2-7
CASSNPGGAKKAFF	TRBV12-3/TRBV12-4	TRBJ1-1
CASSFGGGDYTGGLFF	TRBV12-3/TRBV12-4	TRBJ2-2
CASSLVQAADNEQFF	TRBV7-9	TRBJ2-1
CASLSGGRGNEQFF	TRBV28	TRBJ2-1
CASSYLSGEDPYEQYF	TRBV7-9	TRBJ2-7
CASSLQGNEQYF	TRBV5-1	TRBJ2-7
CSVEGRTYEQYF	TRBV29-1	TRBJ2-7
CASSLRDRGEETQYF	TRBV28	TRBJ2-5
CASSLSLGDEQYF	TRBV7-9	TRBJ2-7
CSVEARTGTYEQYF	TRBV29-1	TRBJ2-7
CASSPGTRADTQYF	TRBV5-1	TRBJ2-3
CASRAGGQETEAFF	TRBV6-1	TRBJ1-1
CASTQDRGNEQFF	TRBV6-5	TRBJ2-1
CASRTLGGPNTEAFF	TRBV12-3/TRBV12-4	TRBJ1-1